Listed here are 24 T cell receptor beta chains from one sample, sequenced in a study of cytotoxic CD8 clonotypes in ibrutinib-treated CLL. Sequencing was performed with immunoSEQ multiplex PCR; in TCRdb, only in-frame clones are kept and a portion is missing. In the table there are about 76,000 clones, more than 70% of which are singletons. The sample in question was PBMCs, obtained before ibrutinib treatment. These receptor sequences come from a human donor with chronic lymphocytic leukemia.

This chain uses TRBV6-6 with TRBJ2-2, with 8 bases aligning to TRBD2. Trimming cost V 0 bases and J 5 bases; bases outside gene matches: 5. The CDR3 is 16 amino acids. Germline-derived CDR1 and CDR2 are MNHNY and SVGAGI (reference sequence). CDR3 coding DNA: TGTGCCAGCAGTTACTCGAGCGGGAGTCATACCGGGGAGCTGTTTTTT. It yields the protein CASSYSSGSHTGELFF.

The chain recombines TRBV6-5 with TRBJ2-1; 9 positions agree with TRBD1. The V gene end was trimmed by 7 bases and the J gene end by 3 bases; junction bases not matched to a gene: 4. This CDR3 spans 14 amino acids. From germline, CDR1 is MNHEY and CDR2 SVGAGI. This CDR3 reads CASIPTGGYNEQFF. The DNA of the CDR3 is TGTGCCAGCATTCCGACAGGGGGCTACAATGAGCAGTTCTTC.

The CDR3 DNA is TGTGCCAGCAGCCGACAGGGATCTACCTACGAGCAGTACTTC. Protein sequence: CASSRQGSTYEQYF. V gene TRBV5-4 combines with J gene TRBJ2-7, with TRBD1 identical over 7 bases. After removal of 4 bases from V and 2 bases from J, the junction contained 6 bases not matched to a gene. This CDR3 comprises 14 residues. The germline V gene has CDR1 SGHNT and CDR2 YYREEE (reference sequence).

For this clone: Other DNA sequences within the sample encode an identical CDR3. V is TRBV27 and J is TRBJ1-5; no reliable D call. The CDR3 extends over 14 amino acids. Germline-derived CDR1 and CDR2 are MNHEY and SMNVEV (reference sequence). V lost 3 bases, J lost 3 bases, and 9 bases lay in between. DNA of the CDR3: TGTGCCAGCAGTTTTCTTGGTTACAATCAGCCCCAGCATTTT. This gives the protein CASSFLGYNQPQHF.

The chain is built from TRBV6-5 and TRBJ1-2, with 7 nucleotides matching TRBD1. Germline assignment: CDR1 MNHEY and CDR2 SVGAGI. Trimming at V came to 5 bases and at J to 4 bases, leaving 4 bases not matched to a gene. This CDR3 is 13 amino acids long. The CDR3 DNA reads TGTGCCAGCAGTCCTCGACAGGGCTATGGCTACACCTTC. Its translation: CASSPRQGYGYTF.

The chain carries TRBV9 and TRBJ1-1; the D is unclear. CDR3 size: 12 residues. Trimming took 4 bases from V and 5 from J, leaving 9 bases between them. The germline V gene encodes CDR1 SGDLS and CDR2 YYNGEE. The CDR3 DNA follows: TGTGCCAGCAGCCCCGACATGACTGAAGCTTTCTTT. Protein product: CASSPDMTEAFF.

This clone was counted between two and nine times. The V gene is TRBV2, the J gene TRBJ1-4; D remains unclear. V lost 0 bases to trimming and J lost 7 bases, with 15 bases between them. CDR3 length: 16 residues. Germline values: CDR1 SNHLY, CDR2 FYNNEI. CDR3 DNA: TGTGCCAGCAGTGAAGCAGGTGGGCCCCGAGTTGAAAAACTGTTTTTT. Translating it yields CASSEAGGPRVEKLFF.

V and J are TRBV5-1 and TRBJ2-1; D uncertain. V gave up 2 bases and J gave up 2 bases, with 8 bases separating them. CDR3 size: 14 residues. CDR1 is SGHRS and CDR2 is YFSETQ in the germline V gene. The CDR3, as DNA: TGCGCCAGCAGCTTTATCCCGGCCTACAATGAGCAGTTCTTC. Translated: CASSFIPAYNEQFF. The full variable domain, with the rest looked up from reference TRBV5-1 and TRBJ2-1, is KAGVTQTPRYLIKTRGQQVTLSCSPISGHRSVSWYQQTPGQGLQFLFEYFSETQRNKGNFPGRFSGRQFSNSRSEMNVSTLELGDSALYLCASSFIPAYNEQFFGPGTRLTVL.

This rearrangement joins TRBV6-5 to TRBJ2-5; D call uncertain. Germline assignment: CDR1 MNHEY and CDR2 SVGAGI. The V and J ends lost 6 bases and 4 bases respectively, with 9 bases between them. The CDR3 has 12 amino acids. This CDR3 is CASRRGSETQYF. The CDR3 DNA reads TGTGCCAGCAGACGAGGATCAGAGACCCAGTACTTC.

The rearrangement uses TRBV18 and TRBJ2-3; TRBD2 is a possible D gene (6 bases). Germline V gene lookup returns CDR1 KGHSH and CDR2 LQKENI. The V end was cut by 2 bases, the J end by 0 bases, with 15 bases between. The CDR3 consists of 17 residues. In nucleotides, the CDR3 is TGTGCCAGCTCACCAGATGGGGGACTGATTAGCACAGATACGCAGTATTTT. This sequence encodes CASSPDGGLISTDTQYF.

The chain has TRBV27 and TRBJ2-2; 7 nucleotides match TRBD1. J lost 3 bases, V lost 3 bases, and 4 bases had no gene match. Per the germline V gene, CDR1 is MNHEY and CDR2 is SMNVEV (reference sequence). The CDR3 has 15 residues. CDR3 sequence: CASSFDRVHTGELFF. The CDR3 nucleotides are TGTGCCAGCAGTTTCGACAGGGTGCACACCGGGGAGCTGTTTTTT.

The rearrangement uses TRBV27 and TRBJ2-1; TRBD2 agrees at 11 bases. Per the germline V gene, CDR1 is MNHEY and CDR2 is SMNVEV (reference sequence). J was trimmed by 0 bases and V by 2 bases; bases with no gene match: 3. The CDR3 is made up of 17 amino acids. CDR3 bases: TGTGCCAGCAGTTTAACTGGACTAGCGGGCTCCTACAATGAGCAGTTCTTC. This gives the protein CASSLTGLAGSYNEQFF.

V gene TRBV5-6 combines with J gene TRBJ2-7; D unclear. Trimming cost V 1 base and J 2 bases, with 10 bases left between them. From germline, CDR1 is SGHDT and CDR2 YYEEEE. The CDR3 is 14 amino acids. CDR3 region: CASSLTGGAYEQYF. The DNA of the CDR3 is TGTGCCAGCAGCTTGACGGGCGGAGCCTACGAGCAGTACTTC.

The chain links TRBV19 to TRBJ2-1, with D hard to call. The CDR3 is made up of 16 amino acids. Looked up from germline, CDR1 is LNHDA and CDR2 is SQIVND (reference sequence). Trimming took 3 bases from V and 0 from J, leaving 12 bases between them. CDR3 DNA sequence: TGTGCCAGTAGTATCGGGCAGACGAGCTCCTACAATGAGCAGTTCTTC. Protein sequence: CASSIGQTSSYNEQFF.

There are a few counts of this clone. The chain employs TRBV25-1 and TRBJ2-7; D assignment may be TRBD1 or TRBD2 (5 bases each). Per germline, CDR1 MGHDK and CDR2 SYGVNS. Trimming pared 6 bases from V and 2 bases from J, leaving 14 bases between. This CDR3 comprises 14 residues. CDR3 in DNA: TGTGCCAGCAGGAGTATTGGGACCCCCTACGAGCAGTACTTC. Amino acids: CASRSIGTPYEQYF.

The V and J genes are TRBV6-1 and TRBJ2-7, with 9 bases matching TRBD1. The length of the CDR3 is 14 residues. Losses at the gene ends were 3 bases for V and 5 bases for J; bases not matched to a gene: 5. The germline V gene encodes CDR1 MNHNS and CDR2 SASEGT. CDR3 sequence reads: CASSEGQGIDEQYF. CDR3 sequence (DNA): TGTGCCAGCAGTGAGGGACAGGGTATTGACGAGCAGTACTTC.

This chain links TRBV6-5 with TRBJ1-5; D gene uncertain. V gave up 6 bases and J gave up 0 bases, with 6 bases separating them. CDR3 length: 13 amino acids. Germline V gives CDR1 MNHEY, CDR2 SVGAGI. CDR3 coding DNA: TGTGCCAGCAGCCAGTATAGCAATCAGCCCCAGCATTTT. Amino acid sequence: CASSQYSNQPQHF.

CDR3 coding DNA: TGTGCCAGCAGCGAGATAGACAGGGCCTATGGTGGCTACACCTTC. Amino acids: CASSEIDRAYGGYTF. The rearrangement joins TRBV9 to TRBJ1-2, with 7 bases matching TRBD1. The trim removed 3 bases at V and 7 bases at J, leaving 12 bases unmatched. Germline assignment: CDR1 SGDLS and CDR2 YYNGEE. The CDR3 has 15 amino acids.

This chain joins TRBV5-1 and TRBJ2-1, with 10 bases identical to TRBD2. Germline CDR1 and CDR2: SGHRS and YFSETQ. The V segment lost 4 bases and the J segment 6 bases; nucleotides outside the gene matches: 7. CDR3 length: 15 amino acids. The CDR3 DNA reads TGCGCCAGCAGCCTGAGCGGGAGGGAGACCAATGAGCAGTTCTTC. Translated: CASSLSGRETNEQFF.

The chain combines TRBV18 with TRBJ1-3; D is ambiguous. The V gene lost 2 bases and the J gene lost 4 bases, with 6 bases spanning the gap. CDR1 is KGHSH and CDR2 is LQKENI in the germline V gene. The CDR3 runs 13 residues. CDR3: CASSPGVGNTIYF. The CDR3 DNA reads TGTGCCAGCTCACCAGGGGTCGGAAACACCATATATTTT.

The chain has TRBV7-2 and TRBJ2-4, with D perhaps assigned TRBD1 or TRBD2 (5 bases each). Trimming shortened V by 5 bases and J by 4 bases, and 15 bases separated the two germline ends. Germline lookup yields CDR1 SGHTA and CDR2 FQGNSA. The length of the CDR3 is 15 residues. CDR3 residues: CASSLNTGGKNIQYF. The DNA of the CDR3 is TGTGCCAGCAGCCTCAACACAGGAGGAAAAAACATTCAGTACTTC. Variable domain in full (rest from reference TRBV7-2 and TRBJ2-4): GAGVSQSPSNKVTEKGKDVELRCDPISGHTALYWYRQSLGQGLEFLIYFQGNSAPDKSGLPSDRFSAERTGGSVSTLTIQRTQQEDSAVYLCASSLNTGGKNIQYFGAGTRLSVL.

The genes are TRBV9 and TRBJ2-5; unclear D gene. Germline CDR1 reads SGDLS; CDR2 reads YYNGEE. The CDR3 spans 15 residues. Trimming removed 0 bases at V and 2 bases at J, with 11 bases between. In DNA form, the CDR3 reads TGTGCCAGCAGCGTAGGGTGGACCGGGCAAGAGACCCAGTACTTC. Its protein product is CASSVGWTGQETQYF.

The rearrangement links TRBV18 to TRBJ2-5, with TRBD1 as a possible D gene (6 bases). V lost 5 bases and J lost 4, with 11 bases in between. The CDR3 runs 13 residues. Germline CDR1 and CDR2: KGHSH and LQKENI. CDR3 coding DNA: TGTGCCAGCTCAATGGGACACGGAGAGACCCAGTACTTC. This gives the protein CASSMGHGETQYF.

The V call is TRBV5-4, the J call TRBJ2-7; D is uncertain. The CDR3 sequence is 13 residues long. Per germline, CDR1 SGHNT and CDR2 YYREEE (reference sequence). V lost 3 bases and J lost 4, with 11 bases in between. The CDR3 here is CASSSYRTYEQYF. The CDR3 DNA is TGTGCCAGCAGCTCGTACAGAACGTACGAGCAGTACTTC.